The 21 T cell receptor beta chains in this list originate from one sample, sequenced in a study of blood T cell repertoires in COVID-19. Data came from immunoSEQ multiplex PCR; TCRdb stores just in-frame clones and leaves some out. The sample holds about 200,000 clones, more than 80% seen once. Source material: peripheral blood. The receptors shown here come from a woman aged 80 or over with acute or convalescent COVID-19.

CDR3 sequence (DNA): TGTGCCAGCAGCGACGGGTCGGGACAGTTGAACTATGGCTACACCTTC. This sequence encodes CASSDGSGQLNYGYTF. The chain employs TRBV6-6 and TRBJ1-2; 7 bases are shared with TRBD1. This CDR3 contains 16 residues. Germline values: CDR1 MNHNY, CDR2 SVGAGI (reference sequence). With V trimmed by 6 bases and J by 2 bases, 12 bases remained unmatched.

The chain couples TRBV11-3 to TRBJ2-2, with 8 bases identical to TRBD2. Germline CDR1 SGHNT, CDR2 YENEEA. The CDR3 consists of 19 residues. V shed 5 bases and J 5 bases; nucleotides not matched to a gene: 19. CDR3 in DNA: TGTGCCAGCAGCCCACAAGGTTGGGCTAGCGGGCTGAATACCGGGGAGCTGTTTTTT. This gives the protein CASSPQGWASGLNTGELFF.

This clone was counted once. The chain carries TRBV5-1 and TRBJ1-1, with 9 positions matching TRBD1. Looked up from germline, CDR1 is SGHRS and CDR2 is YFSETQ. Losses at the gene ends were 3 bases for V and 8 bases for J; bases not matched to a gene: 14. The CDR3 covers 16 residues. The CDR3 spells CASSSTLQGATEEAFF. CDR3 nucleotide sequence: TGCGCCAGCAGCTCAACACTACAGGGGGCGACGGAGGAAGCTTTCTTT.

The chain combines TRBV19 with TRBJ1-6; D might be TRBD1 (6 bases). The V and J ends lost 4 bases and 9 bases respectively, with 16 bases between them. The CDR3 spans 15 residues. From germline, CDR1 is LNHDA and CDR2 SQIVND (reference sequence). DNA for the CDR3: TGTGCCAGTAGTAGTCAGGGGAACGCAATTTCACCCCTCCACTTT. Protein product: CASSSQGNAISPLHF.

The rearrangement uses TRBV7-3 and TRBJ2-1; 9 bases align to TRBD2. This CDR3 comprises 15 residues. V was pared by 3 bases and J by 5 bases, with 5 bases of the junction left unmatched. The germline V gene has CDR1 SGHTA and CDR2 FQGTGA. CDR3 loop: CASSFSGGVNNEQFF. In DNA form, the CDR3 reads TGTGCCAGCAGCTTTAGCGGGGGTGTGAACAATGAGCAGTTCTTC.

This clone was recorded only once. The V gene is TRBV5-6, the J gene TRBJ1-6; a weak D match, TRBD1 (6 bases). Trimming pared 0 bases from V and 5 bases from J, leaving 9 bases between. CDR1 is SGHDT and CDR2 is YYEEEE in the germline V gene. The length of the CDR3 is 15 residues. CDR3 loop: CASSLADRNNSPLHF. For the CDR3, the DNA is TGTGCCAGCAGCTTGGCGGACAGAAATAATTCACCCCTCCACTTT.

The chain is built from TRBV4-1 and TRBJ1-2, with D uncertain. V lost 3 bases and J 2 bases, leaving 13 bases between the germline ends. This CDR3 has 15 residues. Looked up from germline, CDR1 is MGHRA and CDR2 is YSYEKL. The CDR3 region has the DNA TGCGCCAGCAGCCAGATTCTGGCTTCCAACTATGGCTACACCTTC. Translated, it gives CASSQILASNYGYTF.

The chain combines TRBV19 with TRBJ2-1; D remains unclear. The CDR3 is made up of 13 amino acids. V was pared by 6 bases and J by 4 bases, with 10 bases between. CDR1 is LNHDA and CDR2 is SQIVND in the germline V gene (reference sequence). The CDR3: CASSNLGYNEQFF. In DNA, the CDR3 is TGTGCCAGTAGCAACCTAGGATACAATGAGCAGTTCTTC.

This clone was observed once. V and J are TRBV18 and TRBJ1-1; 10 positions match TRBD1. The J segment lost 0 bases and the V segment lost 4 bases, leaving 5 bases of the junction unmatched. The CDR3 contains 16 residues. Per the germline V gene, CDR1 is KGHSH and CDR2 is LQKENI. The CDR3 DNA sequence: TGTGCCAGCTCACTGAGACAGGGGGCGGTGAACACTGAAGCTTTCTTT. This codes for CASSLRQGAVNTEAFF.

This clone was seen once. This chain links TRBV7-2 with TRBJ2-4, with 8 bases fitting TRBD1. This CDR3 region has 17 residues. Germline V lookup: CDR1 SGHTA, CDR2 FQGNSA. The trim removed 0 bases at V and 2 bases at J, leaving 6 bases unmatched. CDR3 region: CASSLARQGYPKNIQYF. The CDR3 DNA reads TGTGCCAGCAGCTTAGCAAGACAGGGGTATCCCAAAAACATTCAGTACTTC.

This clone was observed once. The genes are TRBV2 and TRBJ1-2; 7 nucleotides line up with TRBD1. The V gene end was trimmed by 3 bases and the J gene end by 7 bases; junction bases not matched to a gene: 8. The CDR3 runs 14 residues. Germline CDR1 SNHLY, CDR2 FYNNEI. CDR3: CASSESAGGLGYTF. The CDR3 nucleotides are TGTGCCAGCAGTGAGTCGGCAGGGGGGCTTGGCTACACCTTC.

The chain joins TRBV3-1 (or the pseudogene TRBV3-2) to TRBJ1-1; D gene uncertain. The V gene lost 4 bases and the J gene lost 1 base, with 10 bases spanning the gap. The CDR3 runs to 14 residues. CDR1 and CDR2 from the germline V gene are LGHDT and YNNKEL (reference sequence). The CDR3 bases are TGTGCCAGCAGCCGCCCGTACGGGAACACTGAAGCTTTCTTT. Amino acid sequence: CASSRPYGNTEAFF.

This chain uses TRBV10-3 with TRBJ1-5; TRBD1 agrees at 9 bases. The CDR3 totals 16 residues. V was clipped by 0 bases and J by 4 bases; unmatched bases: 4. Germline V gene data show CDR1 as ENHRY and CDR2 as SYGVKD. Here the CDR3 DNA reads TGTGCCATCAGTGAGTCTCTGACAGGGGGAAATCAGCCCCAGCATTTT. Amino acid sequence: CAISESLTGGNQPQHF.

V is TRBV11-3 and J is TRBJ2-5, with 15 bases aligning to TRBD2. The V gene end was trimmed by 5 bases and the J gene end by 0 bases; junction bases not matched to a gene: 7. The CDR3 sequence is 18 residues long. CDR1 and CDR2 (germline): SGHNT, YENEEA. CDR3 region: CASSPGTSGGPYQETQYF. The CDR3 bases are TGTGCCAGCAGCCCCGGGACTAGCGGGGGGCCGTACCAAGAGACCCAGTACTTC. The whole variable domain, filled in from reference TRBV11-3 and TRBJ2-5, reads EAGVVQSPRYKIIEKKQPVAFWCNPISGHNTLYWYLQNLGQGPELLIRYENEEAVDDSQLPKDRFSAERLKGVDSTLKIQPAELGDSAVYLCASSPGTSGGPYQETQYFGPGTRLLVL.

This clone appeared once. The chain joins TRBV6-5 to TRBJ2-2; TRBD1 agrees at 7 bases. CDR3 size: 16 residues. The trim removed 0 bases at V and 0 bases at J, leaving 1 base unmatched. CDR1 and CDR2 (germline): MNHEY, SVGAGI. As DNA, the CDR3 is TGTGCCAGCAGTTACTCGACAGGGACGAACACCGGGGAGCTGTTTTTT. Translating gives CASSYSTGTNTGELFF.

The chain is built from TRBV7-2 and TRBJ2-1, with 8 bases fitting TRBD1. The CDR3 sequence is 17 residues long. V lost 5 bases, J lost 1 base, and 10 bases stayed unmatched. CDR1 and CDR2 from the germline V gene are SGHTA and FQGNSA. The CDR3 reads CASSLPRGTGSYNEQFF. CDR3 nucleotides: TGTGCCAGCAGCCTACCACGGGGGACAGGTTCCTACAATGAGCAGTTCTTC.

V and J are TRBV10-3 and TRBJ2-2; 7 bases agree with TRBD2. CDR3 size: 12 residues. J gave up 4 bases and V 10 bases, and 3 bases lay outside the gene matches. Germline assignment: CDR1 ENHRY and CDR2 SYGVKD. The CDR3 loop reads CATRTSTGELFF. CDR3 in DNA: TGTGCCACCCGGACTAGCACCGGGGAGCTGTTTTTT.

A word on this clone: Different DNA sequences within this sample yield the same CDR3. V usage is TRBV5-1 and J usage is TRBJ2-1; D perhaps matches TRBD2 (5 bases). The germline CDR1 and CDR2 sequences are SGHRS and YFSETQ. This CDR3 has 15 amino acids. The ends were cut back, 0 bases at V and 0 bases at J, with 7 bases in the middle. The CDR3 here is CASSLGGSSYNEQFF. The CDR3, as DNA: TGCGCCAGCAGCTTGGGTGGGAGCTCCTACAATGAGCAGTTCTTC.

This chain uses TRBV5-4 with TRBJ1-2; D gene ambiguous. Germline CDR1 reads SGHNT; CDR2 reads YYREEE (reference sequence). Trimming took off 1 base at V and 5 bases at J, with 18 bases between the two ends. This CDR3 comprises 16 residues. In DNA form, the CDR3 reads TGTGCCAGCAGCTTGAGCGACCGGACTATAGGATATGGCTACACCTTC. The encoded protein is CASSLSDRTIGYGYTF.

This clone was observed a handful of times. The CDR3 is CASSYPRQGGGETQYF. As DNA, the CDR3 is TGTGCCAGCAGTTACCCCCGACAGGGGGGAGGAGAGACCCAGTACTTC. The rearrangement uses TRBV6-5 and TRBJ2-5; 9 positions agree with TRBD1. The V gene end was trimmed by 2 bases and the J gene end by 4 bases; junction bases not matched to a gene: 8. CDR1 MNHEY and CDR2 SVGAGI come from the germline V gene. This CDR3 spans 16 amino acids.

This clone was detected a few times. In DNA form, the CDR3 reads TGTGCCAGCAGCCAAAGGGGTGTACGAAACACTGAAGCTTTCTTT. Translating gives CASSQRGVRNTEAFF. The chain links TRBV14 to TRBJ1-1; tentatively, D is TRBD1 (5 bases). This CDR3 has 15 amino acids. The germline V gene has CDR1 SGHDN and CDR2 FVKESK. The V gene lost 2 bases and the J gene lost 2 bases, with 12 bases spanning the gap.